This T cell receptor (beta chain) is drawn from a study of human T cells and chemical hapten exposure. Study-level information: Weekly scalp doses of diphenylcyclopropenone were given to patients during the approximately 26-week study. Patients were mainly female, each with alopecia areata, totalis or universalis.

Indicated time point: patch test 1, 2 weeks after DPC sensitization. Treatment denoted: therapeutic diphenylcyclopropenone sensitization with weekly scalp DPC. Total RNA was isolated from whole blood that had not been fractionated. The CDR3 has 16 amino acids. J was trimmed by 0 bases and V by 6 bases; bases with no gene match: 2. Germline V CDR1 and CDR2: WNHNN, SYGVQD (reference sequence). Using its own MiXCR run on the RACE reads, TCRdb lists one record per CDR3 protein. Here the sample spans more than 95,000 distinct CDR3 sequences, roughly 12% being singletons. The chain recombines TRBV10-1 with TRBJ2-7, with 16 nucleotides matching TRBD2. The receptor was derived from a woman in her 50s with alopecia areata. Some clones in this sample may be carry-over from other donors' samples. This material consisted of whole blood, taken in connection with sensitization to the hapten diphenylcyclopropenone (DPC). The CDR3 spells CASRGLAGGISYEQYF. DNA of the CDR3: TGCGCCAGCAGGGGACTAGCGGGAGGGATCTCCTACGAGCAGTACTTC.